This TCR beta chain was identified in a study of blood T cell repertoires in COVID-19. Study background: In each case, the material was cDNA or gDNA derived from T cells, B-cell-depleted T cells, or PBMCs.

As handled by the study authors: Amplification with reference gene primers provided the estimates of nucleated cell counts. Sequencing was performed with immunoSEQ multiplex PCR; in TCRdb, only in-frame clones are kept and a portion is missing. The V and J calls and the clone size are those of that table, but D and trimming were determined from the DNA. Of more than 85,000 clones listed, about 85% were seen once; the top ten hold 12%. CDR3 length: 15 residues. Unmatched junction bases numbered 10, after V lost 6 bases and J lost 8 bases. The V gene's germline CDR1 is MDHEN and CDR2 SYDVKM. The clonotype originates from a human donor in a cohort sampled during active COVID-19. The chain couples TRBV28 to TRBJ1-2; 12 nucleotides line up with TRBD1. Sequencing was done on a sample of peripheral blood. The CDR3 nucleotides are TGTGCCAGCAGATCCGGGGGACAGGGGGCGATCGGCTACACCTTC. Its protein product is CASRSGGQGAIGYTF.